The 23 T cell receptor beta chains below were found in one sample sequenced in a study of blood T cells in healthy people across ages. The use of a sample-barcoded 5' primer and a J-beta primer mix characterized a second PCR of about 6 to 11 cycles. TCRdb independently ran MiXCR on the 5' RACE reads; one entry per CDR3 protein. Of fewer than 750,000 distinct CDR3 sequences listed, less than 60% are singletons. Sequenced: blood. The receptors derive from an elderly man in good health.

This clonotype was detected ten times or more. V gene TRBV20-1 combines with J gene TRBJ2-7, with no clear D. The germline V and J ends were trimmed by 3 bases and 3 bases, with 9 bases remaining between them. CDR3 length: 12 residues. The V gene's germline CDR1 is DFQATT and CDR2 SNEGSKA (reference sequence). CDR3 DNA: TGCAGTGCTAGTCCGGTTCTCTACGAGCAGTACTTC. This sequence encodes CSASPVLYEQYF.

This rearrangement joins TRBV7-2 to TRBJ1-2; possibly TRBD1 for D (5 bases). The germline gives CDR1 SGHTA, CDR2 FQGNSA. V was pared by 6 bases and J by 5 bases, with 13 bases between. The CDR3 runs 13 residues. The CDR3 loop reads CASRPAAGYGYTF. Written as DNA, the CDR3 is TGTGCCAGCAGGCCCGCGGCAGGGTATGGCTACACCTTC. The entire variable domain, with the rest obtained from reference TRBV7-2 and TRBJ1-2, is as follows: GAGVSQSPSNKVTEKGKDVELRCDPISGHTALYWYRQSLGQGLEFLIYFQGNSAPDKSGLPSDRFSAERTGGSVSTLTIQRTQQEDSAVYLCASRPAAGYGYTFGSGTRLTVV.

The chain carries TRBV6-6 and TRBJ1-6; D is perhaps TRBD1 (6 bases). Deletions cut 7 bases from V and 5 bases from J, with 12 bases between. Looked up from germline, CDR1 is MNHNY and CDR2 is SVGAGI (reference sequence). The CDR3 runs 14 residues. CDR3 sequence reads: CASKSSGDNSPLHF. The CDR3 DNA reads TGTGCCAGCAAGTCGTCAGGGGATAATTCACCCCTCCACTTT.

In DNA, the CDR3 is TGTGCCAGCAGTGTAGGACGGCGCCGGGTGGCATATGGGAATTCACCCCTCCACTTT. Protein product: CASSVGRRRVAYGNSPLHF. The chain combines TRBV27 with TRBJ1-6; D remains unclear. Trimming took 5 bases from V and 7 from J, leaving 27 bases between them. In germline, CDR1 is MNHEY, CDR2 SMNVEV (reference sequence). The CDR3 runs to 19 residues.

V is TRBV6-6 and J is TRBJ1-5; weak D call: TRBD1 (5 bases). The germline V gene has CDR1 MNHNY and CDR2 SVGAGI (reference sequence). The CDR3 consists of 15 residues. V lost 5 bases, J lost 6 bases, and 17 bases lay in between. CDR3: CASSQGWGGAQPQHF. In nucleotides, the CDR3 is TGTGCCAGCAGTCAAGGATGGGGAGGGGCTCAGCCCCAGCATTTT.

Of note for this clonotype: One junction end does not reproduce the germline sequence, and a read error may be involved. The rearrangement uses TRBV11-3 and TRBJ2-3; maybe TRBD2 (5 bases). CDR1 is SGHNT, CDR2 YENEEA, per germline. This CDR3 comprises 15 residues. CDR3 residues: CASSLGERRTDTRYF. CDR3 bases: TGTGCCAGCAGCTTAGGCGAGCGGCGCACAGATACGCGGTATTTT.

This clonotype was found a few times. In nucleotides, the CDR3 is TGTGCCAGCAGTTTCGGGGTGTTGTGGGGGACCCAGTACTTC. This translates into CASSFGVLWGTQYF. The rearrangement uses TRBV12-3 or TRBV12-4 and TRBJ2-7; the D gene is possibly TRBD2 (5 bases). Matching the DNA end better, TRBJ2-5 makes the J call doubtful. The CDR3 length is 14 residues.

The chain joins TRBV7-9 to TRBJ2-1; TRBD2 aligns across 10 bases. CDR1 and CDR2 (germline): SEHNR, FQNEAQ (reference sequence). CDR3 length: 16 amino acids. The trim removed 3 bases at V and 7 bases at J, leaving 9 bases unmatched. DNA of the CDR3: TGTGCCAGCAGCTTTAATAGCGGGGGGTCTCCAAATGAGCAGTTCTTC. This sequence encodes CASSFNSGGSPNEQFF.

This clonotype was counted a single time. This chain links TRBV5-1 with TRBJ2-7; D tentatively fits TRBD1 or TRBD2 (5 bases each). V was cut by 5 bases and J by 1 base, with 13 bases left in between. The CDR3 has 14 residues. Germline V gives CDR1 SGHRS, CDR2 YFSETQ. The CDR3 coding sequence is TGCGCCAGCAGGCCACCGGGACCGTCCTACGAGCAGTACTTC. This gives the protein CASRPPGPSYEQYF. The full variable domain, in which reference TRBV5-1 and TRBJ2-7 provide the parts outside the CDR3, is KAGVTQTPRYLIKTRGQQVTLSCSPISGHRSVSWYQQTPGQGLQFLFEYFSETQRNKGNFPGRFSGRQFSNSRSEMNVSTLELGDSALYLCASRPPGPSYEQYFGPGTRLTVT.

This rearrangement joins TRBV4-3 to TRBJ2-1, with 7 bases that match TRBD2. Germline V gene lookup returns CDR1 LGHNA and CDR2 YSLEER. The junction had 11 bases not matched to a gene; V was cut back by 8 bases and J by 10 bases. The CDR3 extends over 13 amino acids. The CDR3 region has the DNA TGCGCCAGCGGGAGGGGTTCCACTCGGGAGCAGTTCTTC. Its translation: CASGRGSTREQFF.

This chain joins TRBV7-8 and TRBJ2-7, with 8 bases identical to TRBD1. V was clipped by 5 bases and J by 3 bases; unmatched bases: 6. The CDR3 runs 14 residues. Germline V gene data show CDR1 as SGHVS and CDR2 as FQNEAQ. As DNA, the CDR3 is TGTGCCAGCAGCCCGATCGACAGGGGCTACGAGCAGTACTTC. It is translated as CASSPIDRGYEQYF.

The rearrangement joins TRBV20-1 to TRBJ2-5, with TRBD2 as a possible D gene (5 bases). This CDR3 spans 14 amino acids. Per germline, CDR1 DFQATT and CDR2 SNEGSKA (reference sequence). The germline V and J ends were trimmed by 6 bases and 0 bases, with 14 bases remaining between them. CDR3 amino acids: CSARTGIDQETQYF. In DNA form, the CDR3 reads TGCAGTGCCAGGACGGGGATCGACCAAGAGACCCAGTACTTC.

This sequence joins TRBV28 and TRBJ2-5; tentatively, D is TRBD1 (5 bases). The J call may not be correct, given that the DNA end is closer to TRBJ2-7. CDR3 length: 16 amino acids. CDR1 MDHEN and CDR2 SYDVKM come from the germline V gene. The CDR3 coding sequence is TGTGCCAGCAGTATTAAAACAGGTCCCCCTTATGACGAGCAGTACTTC. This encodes CASSIKTGPPYDEQYF.

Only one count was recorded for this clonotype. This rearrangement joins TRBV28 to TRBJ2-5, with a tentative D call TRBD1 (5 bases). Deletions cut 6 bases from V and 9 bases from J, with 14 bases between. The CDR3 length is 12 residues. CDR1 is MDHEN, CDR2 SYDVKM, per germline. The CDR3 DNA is TGTGCCAGCAGCCTCCCGGAAGGGGCCCAGTACTTC. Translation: CASSLPEGAQYF.

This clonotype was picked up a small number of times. The CDR3 is CSVESLGAGEQYF. The CDR3 nucleotides read TGCAGCGTTGAATCGCTGGGTGCCGGCGAGCAGTACTTC. V is TRBV29-1 and J is TRBJ2-7; no clear D gene. Germline lookup yields CDR1 SQVTM and CDR2 ANQGSEA. CDR3 size: 13 residues. V was clipped by 2 bases and J by 6 bases, with 14 bases between them.

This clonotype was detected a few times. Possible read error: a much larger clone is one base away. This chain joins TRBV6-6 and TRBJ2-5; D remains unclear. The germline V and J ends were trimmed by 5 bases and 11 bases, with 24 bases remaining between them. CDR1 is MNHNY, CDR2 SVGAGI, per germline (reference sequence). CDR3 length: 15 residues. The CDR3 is CASSPRTRYDNEQYF. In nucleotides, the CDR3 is TGTGCCAGCAGTCCTCGGACCCGCTACGACAATGAGCAGTACTTC.

CDR3 loop: CASSLAIDRGRSPLHF. Written as DNA, the CDR3 is TGTGCCAGCAGCTTAGCCATCGACAGGGGGCGTTCACCCCTCCACTTT. The gene calls are TRBV7-2 and TRBJ1-6, with 10 bases identical to TRBD1. The CDR3 is made up of 16 amino acids. Germline V gene data show CDR1 as SGHTA and CDR2 as FQGNSA. V lost 0 bases to trimming and J lost 9 bases; unmatched junction nucleotides: 5.

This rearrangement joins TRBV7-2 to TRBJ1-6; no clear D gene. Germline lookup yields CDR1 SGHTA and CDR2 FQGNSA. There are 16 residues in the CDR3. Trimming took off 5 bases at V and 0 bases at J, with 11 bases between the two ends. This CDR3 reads CASSPHQSSYNSPLHF. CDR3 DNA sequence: TGTGCCAGCAGCCCACACCAGAGCTCCTATAATTCACCCCTCCACTTT. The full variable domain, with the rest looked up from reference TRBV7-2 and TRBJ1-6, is GAGVSQSPSNKVTEKGKDVELRCDPISGHTALYWYRQSLGQGLEFLIYFQGNSAPDKSGLPSDRFSAERTGGSVSTLTIQRTQQEDSAVYLCASSPHQSSYNSPLHFGNGTRLTVT.

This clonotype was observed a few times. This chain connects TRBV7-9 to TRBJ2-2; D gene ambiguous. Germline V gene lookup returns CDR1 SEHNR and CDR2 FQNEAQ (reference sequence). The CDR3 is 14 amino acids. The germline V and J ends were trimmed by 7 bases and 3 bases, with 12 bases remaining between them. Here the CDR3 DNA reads TGTGCCAGCACCGTTGGGGTCCACACCGGGGAGCTGTTTTTT. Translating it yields CASTVGVHTGELFF.

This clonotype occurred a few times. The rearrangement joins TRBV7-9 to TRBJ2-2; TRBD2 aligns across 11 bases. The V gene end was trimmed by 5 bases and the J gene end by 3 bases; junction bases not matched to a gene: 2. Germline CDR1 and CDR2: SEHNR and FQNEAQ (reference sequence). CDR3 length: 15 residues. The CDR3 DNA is TGTGCCAGCAGCCTACTAGCGGGGGACACCGGGGAGCTGTTTTTT. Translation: CASSLLAGDTGELFF. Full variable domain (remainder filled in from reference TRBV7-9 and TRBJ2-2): DTGVSQNPRHKITKRGQNVTFRCDPISEHNRLYWYRQTLGQGPEFLTYFQNEAQLEKSRLLSDRFSAERPKGSFSTLEIQRTEQGDSAMYLCASSLLAGDTGELFFGEGSRLTVL.

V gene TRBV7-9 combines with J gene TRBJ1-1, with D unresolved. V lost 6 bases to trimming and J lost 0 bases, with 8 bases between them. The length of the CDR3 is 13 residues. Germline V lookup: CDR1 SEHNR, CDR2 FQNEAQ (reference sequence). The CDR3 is CASSWSMNTEAFF. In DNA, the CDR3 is TGTGCCAGCAGTTGGAGTATGAACACTGAAGCTTTCTTT.

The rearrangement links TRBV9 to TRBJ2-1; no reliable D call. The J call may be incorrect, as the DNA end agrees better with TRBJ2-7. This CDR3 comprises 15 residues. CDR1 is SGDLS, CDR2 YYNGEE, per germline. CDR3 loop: CASSVGHSSYNEQYF. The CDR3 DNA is TGTGCCAGCAGCGTAGGACATTCCTCCTACAATGAGCAGTACTTC.

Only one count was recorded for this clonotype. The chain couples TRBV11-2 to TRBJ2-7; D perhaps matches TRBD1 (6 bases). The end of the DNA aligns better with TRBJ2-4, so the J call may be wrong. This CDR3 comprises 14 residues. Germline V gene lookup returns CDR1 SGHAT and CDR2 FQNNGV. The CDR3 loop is CASSGGGYKNIQYF. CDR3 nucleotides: TGTGCCAGCAGCGGGGGCGGATACAAAAACATTCAGTACTTC.